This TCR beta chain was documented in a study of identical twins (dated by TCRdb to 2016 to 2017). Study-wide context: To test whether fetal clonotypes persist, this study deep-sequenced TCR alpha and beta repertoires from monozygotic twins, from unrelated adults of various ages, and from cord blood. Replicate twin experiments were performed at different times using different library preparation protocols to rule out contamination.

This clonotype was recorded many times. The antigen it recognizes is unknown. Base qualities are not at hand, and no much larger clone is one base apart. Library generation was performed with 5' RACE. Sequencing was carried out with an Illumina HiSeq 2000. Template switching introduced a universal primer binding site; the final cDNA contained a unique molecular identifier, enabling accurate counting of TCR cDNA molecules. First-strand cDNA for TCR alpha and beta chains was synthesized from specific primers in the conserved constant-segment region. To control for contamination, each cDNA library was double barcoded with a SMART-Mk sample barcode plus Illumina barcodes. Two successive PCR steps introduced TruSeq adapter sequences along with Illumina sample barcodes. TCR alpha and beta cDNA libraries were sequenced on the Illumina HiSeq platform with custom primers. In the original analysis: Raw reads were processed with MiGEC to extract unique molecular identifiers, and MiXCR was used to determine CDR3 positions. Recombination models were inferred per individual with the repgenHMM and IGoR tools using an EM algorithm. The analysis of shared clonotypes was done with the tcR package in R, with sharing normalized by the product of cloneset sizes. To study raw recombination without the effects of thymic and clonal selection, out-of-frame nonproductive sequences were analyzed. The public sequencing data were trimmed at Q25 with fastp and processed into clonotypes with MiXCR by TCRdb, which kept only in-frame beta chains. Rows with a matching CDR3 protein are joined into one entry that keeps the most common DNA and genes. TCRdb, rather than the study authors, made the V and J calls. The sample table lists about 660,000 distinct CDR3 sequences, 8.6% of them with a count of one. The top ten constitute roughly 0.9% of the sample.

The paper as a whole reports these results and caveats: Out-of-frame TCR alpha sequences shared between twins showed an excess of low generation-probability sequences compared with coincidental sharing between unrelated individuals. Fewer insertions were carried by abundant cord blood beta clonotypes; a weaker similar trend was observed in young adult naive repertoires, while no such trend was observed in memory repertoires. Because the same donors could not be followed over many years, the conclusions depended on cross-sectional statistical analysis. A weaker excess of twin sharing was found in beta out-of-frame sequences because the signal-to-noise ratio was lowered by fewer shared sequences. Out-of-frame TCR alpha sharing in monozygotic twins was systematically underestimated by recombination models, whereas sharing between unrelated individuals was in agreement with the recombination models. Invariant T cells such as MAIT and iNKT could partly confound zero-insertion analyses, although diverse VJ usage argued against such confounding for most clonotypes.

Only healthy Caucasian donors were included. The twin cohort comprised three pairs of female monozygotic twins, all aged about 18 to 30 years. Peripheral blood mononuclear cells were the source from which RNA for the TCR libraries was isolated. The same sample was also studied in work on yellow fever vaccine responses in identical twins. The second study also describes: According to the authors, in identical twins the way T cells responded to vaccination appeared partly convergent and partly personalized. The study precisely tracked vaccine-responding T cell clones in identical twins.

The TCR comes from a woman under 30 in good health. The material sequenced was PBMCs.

The nucleotides are TGCAGCGTTGGGTTTGATGAGCAGTTCTTC. This gives the protein CSVGFDEQFF. Recombination linked TRBV29-1 to TRBJ2-1; too little of a D gene remains to name it. The CDR3 holds 10 amino acids from the cysteine to the phenylalanine. CDR3 DNA only is kept here, 30 bases in frame from base 1. V and J lose 4 bases and 8 bases, and a span of 6 bases separates them. For CDR1 and CDR2, the germline V gene lists SQVTM and ANQGSEA.